One sample yielded the 8 T cell receptor beta chains listed below, sequenced in a study of cytomegalovirus exposure and HLA in healthy donors. 60 Vbeta and 13 Jbeta primers were used in PCR. Data came from immunoSEQ multiplex PCR; TCRdb stores just in-frame clones and leaves some out. Of around 180,000 clones in the sample, 65% to 85% were seen once. The sequencing sample was made of PBMCs. All receptors come from a man younger than 35 in good health and CMV-seronegative.

The V call is TRBV30, the J call TRBJ2-5, with TRBD1 identical over 10 bases. This CDR3 spans 13 amino acids. CDR1 and CDR2 from the germline V gene are GTSNPN and SVGIG (reference sequence). V lost 3 bases to trimming and J lost 5 bases; unmatched junction nucleotides: 3. CDR3 nucleotides: TGTGCCTGGAGGGACAGGGGGTGGGAGACCCAGTACTTC. Amino acid sequence: CAWRDRGWETQYF.

V is TRBV9 and J is TRBJ2-1; D perhaps matches TRBD1 (5 bases). With 4 bases removed from V and 8 bases from J, the gap between germline ends came to 25 bases. The germline gives CDR1 SGDLS, CDR2 YYNGEE. This CDR3 spans 17 amino acids. As DNA, the CDR3 is TGTGCCAGCAGCTATAATAGGCTTGGGGCAGGCGGCGATGAGCAGTTCTTC. Its protein is CASSYNRLGAGGDEQFF. The full variable domain, rest sourced from reference TRBV9 and TRBJ2-1, is DSGVTQTPKHLITATGQRVTLRCSPRSGDLSVYWYQQSLDQGLQFLIQYYNGEERAKGNILERFSAQQFPDLHSELNLSSLELGDSALYFCASSYNRLGAGGDEQFFGPGTRLTVL.

This sequence joins TRBV4-3 and TRBJ1-2, with D hard to call. This CDR3 contains 15 residues. V lost 4 bases and J lost 8, with 20 bases in between. Germline V gene data show CDR1 as LGHNA and CDR2 as YSLEER. The CDR3 region is CASSPKPGGSVGYTF. Here the CDR3 DNA reads TGCGCCAGCAGCCCAAAACCGGGAGGCTCGGTGGGCTACACCTTC.

The chain employs TRBV4-3 and TRBJ2-1, with TRBD2 as a possible D gene (6 bases). This CDR3 has 12 residues. V was clipped by 2 bases and J by 7 bases, with 6 bases between them. Germline V gene data show CDR1 as LGHNA and CDR2 as YSLEER. Here the CDR3 DNA reads TGCGCCAGCAGCCAACGGGGGAATGAGCAGTTCTTC. Translation: CASSQRGNEQFF.

This clone was counted a single time. V is TRBV23-1 and J is TRBJ2-5; 8 bases match TRBD1. TRBV23-1 is placed among ORFs of uncertain function. This CDR3 has 15 residues. V shed 3 bases and J 2 bases; nucleotides not matched to a gene: 5. The CDR3 bases are TGCGCCAGCAGTCACCGGGACAGGCGACAAGAGACCCAGTACTTC. Amino acid sequence: CASSHRDRRQETQYF.

The genes are TRBV2 and TRBJ1-4, with 12 nucleotides matching TRBD1. CDR3 length equals 15 residues. Per the germline V gene, CDR1 is SNHLY and CDR2 is FYNNEI. V shed 2 bases and J 8 bases; nucleotides not matched to a gene: 3. This chain's CDR3 is CASSELGQGAEKLFF. The CDR3 DNA follows: TGTGCCAGCAGTGAATTGGGACAGGGGGCGGAAAAACTGTTTTTT.

The rearrangement joins TRBV11-2 to TRBJ1-5; a weak D match, TRBD1 (6 bases). This CDR3 contains 13 residues. In germline, CDR1 is SGHAT, CDR2 FQNNGV. V was trimmed by 5 bases and J by 6 bases, leaving 11 bases between them. CDR3 loop: CASSRSQGQPQHF. CDR3 DNA sequence: TGTGCCAGCAGCCGATCACAGGGTCAGCCCCAGCATTTT.

This sequence joins TRBV11-2 and TRBJ2-4, with D unclear. Trimming pared 2 bases from V and 5 bases from J, leaving 7 bases between. The CDR3 sequence is 13 residues long. Germline lookup yields CDR1 SGHAT and CDR2 FQNNGV. CDR3 protein: CASSLSPENIQYF. The CDR3 DNA sequence: TGTGCCAGCAGCTTAAGTCCAGAAAACATTCAGTACTTC.